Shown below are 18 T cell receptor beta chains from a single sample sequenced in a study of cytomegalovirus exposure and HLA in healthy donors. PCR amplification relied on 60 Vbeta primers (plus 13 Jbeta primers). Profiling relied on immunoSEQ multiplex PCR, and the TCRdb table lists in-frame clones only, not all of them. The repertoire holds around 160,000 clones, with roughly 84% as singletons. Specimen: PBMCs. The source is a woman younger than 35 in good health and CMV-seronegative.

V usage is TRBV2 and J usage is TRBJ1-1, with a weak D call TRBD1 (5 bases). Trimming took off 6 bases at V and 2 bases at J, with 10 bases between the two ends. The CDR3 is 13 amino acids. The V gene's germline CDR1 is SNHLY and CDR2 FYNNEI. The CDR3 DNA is TGTGCCAGCAGACAGGACCCCAACACTGAAGCTTTCTTT. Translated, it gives CASRQDPNTEAFF.

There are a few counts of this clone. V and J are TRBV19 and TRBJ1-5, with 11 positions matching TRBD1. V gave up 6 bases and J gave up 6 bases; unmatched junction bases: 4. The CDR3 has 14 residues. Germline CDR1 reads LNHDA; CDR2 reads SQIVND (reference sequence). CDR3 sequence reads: CASRPGQGGQPQHF. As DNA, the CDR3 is TGTGCCAGTAGACCGGGACAGGGGGGTCAGCCCCAGCATTTT.

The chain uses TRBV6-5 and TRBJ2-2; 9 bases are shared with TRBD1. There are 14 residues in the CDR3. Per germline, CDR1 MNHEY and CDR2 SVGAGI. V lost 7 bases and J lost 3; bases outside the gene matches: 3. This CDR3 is CASTDRGDTGELFF. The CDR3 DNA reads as TGTGCCAGCACCGACAGGGGGGACACCGGGGAGCTGTTTTTT.

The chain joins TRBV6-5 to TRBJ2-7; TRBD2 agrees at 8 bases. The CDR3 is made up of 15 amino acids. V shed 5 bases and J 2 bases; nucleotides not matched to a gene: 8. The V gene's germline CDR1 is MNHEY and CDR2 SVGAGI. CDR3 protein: CASSMAGGYTYEQYF. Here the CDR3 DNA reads TGTGCCAGCAGTATGGCGGGGGGATACACCTACGAGCAGTACTTC.

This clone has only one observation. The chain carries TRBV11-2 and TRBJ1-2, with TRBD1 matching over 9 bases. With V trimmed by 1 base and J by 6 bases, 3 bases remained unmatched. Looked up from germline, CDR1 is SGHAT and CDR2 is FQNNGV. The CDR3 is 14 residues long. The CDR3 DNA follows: TGTGCCAGCAGCTTAGGAGGGACAGGGCATGGCTACACCTTC. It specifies CASSLGGTGHGYTF. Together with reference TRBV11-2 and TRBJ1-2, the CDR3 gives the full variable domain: EAGVAQSPRYKIIEKRQSVAFWCNPISGHATLYWYQQILGQGPKLLIQFQNNGVVDDSQLPKDRFSAERLKGVDSTLKIQPAKLEDSAVYLCASSLGGTGHGYTFGSGTRLTVV.

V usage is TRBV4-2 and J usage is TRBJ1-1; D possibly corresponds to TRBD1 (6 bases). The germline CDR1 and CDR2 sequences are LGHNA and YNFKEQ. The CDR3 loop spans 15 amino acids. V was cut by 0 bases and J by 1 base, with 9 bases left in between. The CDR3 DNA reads TGTGCCAGCAGCCAAGAGTGGGGGCGGAACACTGAAGCTTTCTTT. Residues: CASSQEWGRNTEAFF.

CDR3 DNA sequence: TGTGCCAGCAGTTCCGCCGGCAGGCAAGAGACCCAGTACTTC. Translated: CASSSAGRQETQYF. The V gene is TRBV6-5, the J gene TRBJ2-5; no clear D gene. CDR1 is MNHEY and CDR2 is SVGAGI in the germline V gene. This CDR3 is built from 14 residues. V was shortened by 4 bases and J by 2 bases, with 11 bases between the two germline ends.

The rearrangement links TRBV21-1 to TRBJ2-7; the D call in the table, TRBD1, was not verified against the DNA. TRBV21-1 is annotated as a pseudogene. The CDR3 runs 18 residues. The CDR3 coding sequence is TGTGCCAGCAGCAAAGCGCAAATACAGGGACAGGGTGACTACGAGCAGTACTTC. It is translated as CASSKAQIQGQGDYEQYF.

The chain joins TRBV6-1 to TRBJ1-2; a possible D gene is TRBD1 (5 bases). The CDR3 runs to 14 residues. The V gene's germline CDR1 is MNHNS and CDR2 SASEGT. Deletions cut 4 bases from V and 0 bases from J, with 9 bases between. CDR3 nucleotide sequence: TGTGCCAGCAGTGGGACACTTTCTAACTATGGCTACACCTTC. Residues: CASSGTLSNYGYTF.

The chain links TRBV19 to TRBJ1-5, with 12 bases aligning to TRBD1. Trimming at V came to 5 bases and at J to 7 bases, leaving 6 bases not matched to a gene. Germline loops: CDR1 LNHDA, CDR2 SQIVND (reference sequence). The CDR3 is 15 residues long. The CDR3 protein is CASSPGQGARQPQHF. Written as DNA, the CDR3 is TGTGCCAGTAGTCCGGGACAGGGGGCGAGACAGCCCCAGCATTTT.

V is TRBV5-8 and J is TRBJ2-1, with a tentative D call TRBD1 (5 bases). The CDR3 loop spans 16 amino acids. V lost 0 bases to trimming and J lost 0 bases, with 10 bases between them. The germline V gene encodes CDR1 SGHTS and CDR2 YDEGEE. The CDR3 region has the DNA TGTGCCAGCAGCTTGGGACAGTATCGCTCCTACAATGAGCAGTTCTTC. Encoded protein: CASSLGQYRSYNEQFF.

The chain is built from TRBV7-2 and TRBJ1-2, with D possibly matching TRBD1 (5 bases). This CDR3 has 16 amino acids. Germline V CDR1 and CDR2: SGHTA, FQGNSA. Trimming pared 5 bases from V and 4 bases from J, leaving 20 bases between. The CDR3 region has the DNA TGTGCCAGCAGCCCGCGATTGGAGGGGCGTATCTATGGCTACACCTTC. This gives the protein CASSPRLEGRIYGYTF.

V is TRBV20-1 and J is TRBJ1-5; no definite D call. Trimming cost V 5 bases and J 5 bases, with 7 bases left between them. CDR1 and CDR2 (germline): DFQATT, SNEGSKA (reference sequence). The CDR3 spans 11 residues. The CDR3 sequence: CSAGGDQPQHF. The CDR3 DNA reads TGCAGTGCTGGAGGAGATCAGCCCCAGCATTTT.

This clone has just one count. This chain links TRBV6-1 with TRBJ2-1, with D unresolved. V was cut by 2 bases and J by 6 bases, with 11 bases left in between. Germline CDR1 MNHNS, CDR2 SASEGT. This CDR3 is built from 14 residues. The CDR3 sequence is CASSEFLAPNEQFF. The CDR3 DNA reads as TGTGCCAGCAGTGAATTCCTGGCCCCCAATGAGCAGTTCTTC.

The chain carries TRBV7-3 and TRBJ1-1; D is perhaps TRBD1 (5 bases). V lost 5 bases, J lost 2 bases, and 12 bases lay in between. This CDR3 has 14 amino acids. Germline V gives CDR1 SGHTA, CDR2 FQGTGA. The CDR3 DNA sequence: TGTGCCAGCAGCCCCGGGGGACGTAACACTGAAGCTTTCTTT. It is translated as CASSPGGRNTEAFF.

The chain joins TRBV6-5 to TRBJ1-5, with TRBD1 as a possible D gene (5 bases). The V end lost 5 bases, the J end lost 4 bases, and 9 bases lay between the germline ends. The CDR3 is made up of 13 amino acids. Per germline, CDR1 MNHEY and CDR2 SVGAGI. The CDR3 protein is CASSKTENQPQHF. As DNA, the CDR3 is TGTGCCAGCAGTAAGACAGAAAATCAGCCCCAGCATTTT.

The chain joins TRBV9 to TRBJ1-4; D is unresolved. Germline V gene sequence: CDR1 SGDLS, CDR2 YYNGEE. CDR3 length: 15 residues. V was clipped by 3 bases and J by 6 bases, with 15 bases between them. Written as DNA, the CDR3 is TGTGCCAGCAGCGCCCAGACAAGGCGGGATGAAAAACTGTTTTTT. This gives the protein CASSAQTRRDEKLFF.

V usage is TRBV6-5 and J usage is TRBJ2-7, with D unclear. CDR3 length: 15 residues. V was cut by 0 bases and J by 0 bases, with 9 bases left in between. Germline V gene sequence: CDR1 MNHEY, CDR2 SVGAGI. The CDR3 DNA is TGTGCCAGCAGTTACTCTCATTCCGGCTCCTACGAGCAGTACTTC. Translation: CASSYSHSGSYEQYF.